This T cell receptor beta chain was obtained from a study of blood T cells in healthy people across ages. The study's findings and limits: Donor CMV infection status was unknown, possibly confounding age-related changes in expanded clonotypes. The study found more naive CD4+ cells and higher diversity in long-lived than aged donors.

This clonotype was seen only a few times. The antigen is not known. The second PCR ran about 6 to 12 cycles with a sample-barcoded 5' primer and J-beta primers. TCRdb redid the calling of the 5' RACE reads with MiXCR, one entry per CDR3 protein. The sample lists 800,000 to 950,000 distinct CDR3 sequences; about 37% were seen once. The germline V gene has CDR1 SGHRS and CDR2 YFSETQ. Unmatched junction bases numbered 9, after V lost 2 bases and J lost 0 bases. This CDR3 is 17 amino acids long. The draw of peripheral blood yielded approximately 10 milliliters from each donor. The extraction recovered at least 5.5 micrograms of total RNA per sample.

The sample comprised blood. The V gene is TRBV5-1, the J gene TRBJ2-3, with 7 bases identical to TRBD1. This TCR derives from a man aged 18 to 30 in good health. Here the CDR3 reads CASSLSGTAISTDTQYF. The CDR3 DNA reads as TGCGCCAGCAGCTTATCCGGGACAGCCATTAGCACAGATACGCAGTATTTT.